These T cell receptor beta chains were read from a single sample in a study of T cell responses to AZD1222 COVID-19 vaccine. The method was immunoSEQ multiplex PCR; TCRdb's version includes in-frame clones alone and lacks a portion of them. The sample records over 85,000 clones, 81% being singletons. The source material was peripheral blood, sampled on day 0 of AZD1222 vaccination. Receptors originate from an adult in good health. Each CDR3 is given with its conserved first and last residue. Each record gives: V gene, clone size, J gene, D gene, CDR3 DNA, CDR3 protein. D genes are given only for firm matches. Rows give clone size only sometimes, using once, few, many, or a class for an expanded clone.

v_gene: TRBV5-6; abundance: NA; j_gene: TRBJ1-1; d_gene: NA; CDR3nt: TGTGCCAGCAGCAACACAGCCACTGAAGCTTTCTTT; CDR3aa: CASSNTATEAFF
v_gene: TRBV19; abundance: NA; j_gene: TRBJ2-1; d_gene: TRBD2; CDR3nt: TGTGCCAGTAGTTCCAGCGGGAGCAACAATGAGCAGTTCTTC; CDR3aa: CASSSSGSNNEQFF
v_gene: TRBV11-1; abundance: NA; j_gene: TRBJ1-1; d_gene: NA; CDR3nt: TGTGCCAGCAGCTTAAGGCGACAGAACACTGAAGCTTTCTTT; CDR3aa: CASSLRRQNTEAFF
v_gene: TRBV28; abundance: NA; j_gene: TRBJ2-7; d_gene: NA; CDR3nt: TGTGCCAGCAGGACCCGGGGGAGCTACGAGCAGTACTTC; CDR3aa: CASRTRGSYEQYF
v_gene: TRBV3-1/TRBV3-2; abundance: NA; j_gene: TRBJ2-7; d_gene: TRBD2; CDR3nt: TGTGCCAGCAGCCACCTCGGGACTAGCGGGATTCACTACGAGCAGTACTTC; CDR3aa: CASSHLGTSGIHYEQYF
v_gene: TRBV5-5; abundance: NA; j_gene: TRBJ1-4; d_gene: TRBD1; CDR3nt: TGTGCCAGCAGCTTCCGGACAGGGTGGGAGGAAAAACTGTTTTTT; CDR3aa: CASSFRTGWEEKLFF
v_gene: TRBV28; abundance: NA; j_gene: TRBJ1-1; d_gene: NA; CDR3nt: TGTGCCAGCGTGGGTGGGGGACGAATCACTGAAGCTTTCTTT; CDR3aa: CASVGGGRITEAFF
v_gene: TRBV18; abundance: NA; j_gene: TRBJ1-2; d_gene: NA; CDR3nt: TGTGCCAGCTCATACTTGGACAGTGGCCATGGCTACACCTTC; CDR3aa: CASSYLDSGHGYTF
v_gene: TRBV6-1; abundance: NA; j_gene: TRBJ2-3; d_gene: TRBD2; CDR3nt: TGTGCCAGCAGTGAGGTACGGGAGGTAACAGATACGCAGTATTTT; CDR3aa: CASSEVREVTDTQYF
v_gene: TRBV18; abundance: once; j_gene: TRBJ2-7; d_gene: TRBD2; CDR3nt: TGTGCCAGCTCACCGCTAGCGGGGCCTAGCTCCTACGAGCAGTACTTC; CDR3aa: CASSPLAGPSSYEQYF
v_gene: TRBV29-1; abundance: NA; j_gene: TRBJ1-5; d_gene: TRBD1; CDR3nt: TGCAGCGCGGAACAGGGGGCCGGCCAGCCCCAGCATTTT; CDR3aa: CSAEQGAGQPQHF
v_gene: TRBV7-8; abundance: NA; j_gene: TRBJ1-2; d_gene: NA; CDR3nt: TGTGCCAGCAGCTTAGTGGGACAAGGGCTGGGTGGCTACACCTTC; CDR3aa: CASSLVGQGLGGYTF
v_gene: TRBV6-6; abundance: NA; j_gene: TRBJ2-1; d_gene: NA; CDR3nt: TGTGCCAGCACGGTGAGCTCCTACAATGAGCAGTTCTTC; CDR3aa: CASTVSSYNEQFF
v_gene: TRBV5-5; abundance: NA; j_gene: TRBJ1-4; d_gene: TRBD1; CDR3nt: TGTGCCAGCAGCCCGTTGGACAGGGTCACGAATGAAAAACTGTTTTTT; CDR3aa: CASSPLDRVTNEKLFF
v_gene: TRBV28; abundance: NA; j_gene: TRBJ1-6; d_gene: NA; CDR3nt: TGTGCCAGCAGACGACAGATCCTCTATAATTCACCCCTCCACTTT; CDR3aa: CASRRQILYNSPLHF
v_gene: TRBV5-1; abundance: NA; j_gene: TRBJ1-1; d_gene: NA; CDR3nt: TGCGCCAGCAGGATATCGGTGAACACTGAAGCTTTCTTT; CDR3aa: CASRISVNTEAFF
v_gene: TRBV5-1; abundance: once; j_gene: TRBJ2-7; d_gene: TRBD1; CDR3nt: TGCGCCAGCAGCCCAAGACAGGGGGCAGGCGAGCAGTACTTC; CDR3aa: CASSPRQGAGEQYF
v_gene: TRBV5-4; abundance: NA; j_gene: TRBJ1-1; d_gene: TRBD1; CDR3nt: TGTGCCAGCAGACCGGACAGGGCCATGAACACTGAAGCTTTCTTT; CDR3aa: CASRPDRAMNTEAFF
v_gene: TRBV28; abundance: NA; j_gene: TRBJ1-2; d_gene: NA; CDR3nt: TGTGCCAGCAGTTCTCGCCGGGCGGGACGCTATGGCTACACCTTC; CDR3aa: CASSSRRAGRYGYTF
v_gene: TRBV30; abundance: NA; j_gene: TRBJ2-7; d_gene: TRBD2; CDR3nt: TGTGCCTGGAGCGGGACTCGGGAGGGAATCGGGCAGTACTTC; CDR3aa: CAWSGTREGIGQYF
v_gene: TRBV24-1; abundance: NA; j_gene: TRBJ1-3; d_gene: NA; CDR3nt: TGTGCCACCAGTGATGGAGGAAACACCATATATTTT; CDR3aa: CATSDGGNTIYF
v_gene: TRBV7-2; abundance: NA; j_gene: TRBJ2-7; d_gene: NA; CDR3nt: TGTGCCAGCAGCATCGACGCTCGCGAGCAGTACTTC; CDR3aa: CASSIDAREQYF
v_gene: TRBV6-2/TRBV6-3; abundance: once; j_gene: TRBJ2-1; d_gene: NA; CDR3nt: TGTGCCAGCAGTTACTCGGGAACTAGCCGTTACAATGAGCAGTTCTTC; CDR3aa: CASSYSGTSRYNEQFF
v_gene: TRBV7-2; abundance: once; j_gene: TRBJ2-3; d_gene: NA; CDR3nt: TGTGCCAGCAGCTTCGGGACCCCTAGCACAGATACGCAGTATTTT; CDR3aa: CASSFGTPSTDTQYF
v_gene: TRBV5-1; abundance: NA; j_gene: TRBJ2-7; d_gene: TRBD1; CDR3nt: TGCGCCAGCCATAACCCCACAGGGGTCTACGAGCAGTACTTC; CDR3aa: CASHNPTGVYEQYF
v_gene: TRBV4-3; abundance: NA; j_gene: TRBJ1-2; d_gene: NA; CDR3nt: TGCGCCAGCAGCCAAGATTATGGGGCCCCAGGAGGCTACACCTTC; CDR3aa: CASSQDYGAPGGYTF
v_gene: TRBV7-6; abundance: NA; j_gene: TRBJ1-6; d_gene: NA; CDR3nt: TGTGCCAGCAGCTTAGAATCGGATCCATATAATTCACCCCTCCACTTT; CDR3aa: CASSLESDPYNSPLHF
v_gene: TRBV6-5; abundance: NA; j_gene: TRBJ1-4; d_gene: NA; CDR3nt: TGTGCCAGCAGTTACTCGGCGCGGCCTCATGAAAAACTGTTTTTT; CDR3aa: CASSYSARPHEKLFF
v_gene: TRBV18; abundance: medium-sized; j_gene: TRBJ1-1; d_gene: NA; CDR3nt: TGTGCCAGCTCCCTCAGGGCGAACACTGAAGCTTTCTTT; CDR3aa: CASSLRANTEAFF
v_gene: TRBV10-2; abundance: NA; j_gene: TRBJ1-1; d_gene: NA; CDR3nt: TGCGCCAGCAGTGAAAGGGTTACTGAAGCTTTCTTT; CDR3aa: CASSERVTEAFF
v_gene: TRBV28; abundance: NA; j_gene: TRBJ1-2; d_gene: TRBD1; CDR3nt: TGTGCCAGCAGGAGGGGACAGGGTCCCTACACCTTC; CDR3aa: CASRRGQGPYTF
v_gene: TRBV6-5; abundance: NA; j_gene: TRBJ1-2; d_gene: NA; CDR3nt: TGTGCCAGCAGCCTCACAGGCACTAACTATGGCTACACCTTC; CDR3aa: CASSLTGTNYGYTF
v_gene: TRBV2; abundance: NA; j_gene: TRBJ1-6; d_gene: NA; CDR3nt: TGTGCCAGCAGTGATGGGGGACCGAATAATTCACCCCTCCACTTT; CDR3aa: CASSDGGPNNSPLHF
v_gene: TRBV6-5; abundance: NA; j_gene: TRBJ2-7; d_gene: NA; CDR3nt: TGTGCCAGCAGCCGGACAGAGCCTCGCGAGCAGTACTTC; CDR3aa: CASSRTEPREQYF
v_gene: TRBV5-1; abundance: once; j_gene: TRBJ2-6; d_gene: NA; CDR3nt: TGCGCCAGCAGCTTGGTAGGTGCCGGGGCCAACGTCCTGACTTTC; CDR3aa: CASSLVGAGANVLTF
v_gene: TRBV18; abundance: NA; j_gene: TRBJ1-4; d_gene: TRBD1; CDR3nt: TGTGCCAGCTCACAGGAACAGGGGGCCCGGAATGAAAAACTGTTTTTT; CDR3aa: CASSQEQGARNEKLFF
v_gene: TRBV7-2; abundance: NA; j_gene: TRBJ2-7; d_gene: TRBD2; CDR3nt: TGTGCCAGCAGCTTAGGGGTAGCGGGGCCGTACGAGCAGTACTTC; CDR3aa: CASSLGVAGPYEQYF
v_gene: TRBV18; abundance: NA; j_gene: TRBJ1-5; d_gene: NA; CDR3nt: TGTGCCAGCTCCCCGACAGCAAATCAGCCCCAGCATTTT; CDR3aa: CASSPTANQPQHF
v_gene: TRBV7-2; abundance: NA; j_gene: TRBJ1-1; d_gene: NA; CDR3nt: TGTGCCAGCAGCTTAGTCGGCAGGGGAACTGAAGCTTTCTTT; CDR3aa: CASSLVGRGTEAFF
v_gene: TRBV14; abundance: NA; j_gene: TRBJ2-3; d_gene: NA; CDR3nt: TGTGCCAGCAGCCAAGATCGAGGAGATACGCAGTATTTT; CDR3aa: CASSQDRGDTQYF
v_gene: TRBV30; abundance: NA; j_gene: TRBJ1-3; d_gene: NA; CDR3nt: TGTGCCTGCAGGTCTGGAAACACCATATATTTT; CDR3aa: CACRSGNTIYF
v_gene: TRBV2; abundance: NA; j_gene: TRBJ1-1; d_gene: NA; CDR3nt: TGTGCCAGCAGTCAGGACTCCTTCACTGAAGCTTTCTTT; CDR3aa: CASSQDSFTEAFF
v_gene: TRBV6-2/TRBV6-3; abundance: NA; j_gene: TRBJ1-5; d_gene: NA; CDR3nt: TGTGCCAGCAGTTACGGGGGTACAGGTCAGCCCCAGCATTTT; CDR3aa: CASSYGGTGQPQHF
v_gene: TRBV6-5; abundance: once; j_gene: TRBJ2-4; d_gene: NA; CDR3nt: TGTGCCAGCAAGCCGGGGGCCAAAAACATTCAGTACTTC; CDR3aa: CASKPGAKNIQYF
v_gene: TRBV11-3; abundance: once; j_gene: TRBJ2-2; d_gene: NA; CDR3nt: TGTGCCAGCAGCTTAATCAGGGGAAACACCGGGGAGCTGTTTTTT; CDR3aa: CASSLIRGNTGELFF
v_gene: TRBV18; abundance: once; j_gene: TRBJ1-5; d_gene: NA; CDR3nt: TGTGCCAGCTCACCACGGGAGGATCAGCCCCAGCATTTT; CDR3aa: CASSPREDQPQHF
v_gene: TRBV5-1; abundance: NA; j_gene: TRBJ2-3; d_gene: NA; CDR3nt: TGCGCCAGCAGCTTGGTTCGGCGATCTAGCACAGATACGCAGTATTTT; CDR3aa: CASSLVRRSSTDTQYF
v_gene: TRBV21-1; abundance: NA; j_gene: TRBJ2-3; d_gene: NA; CDR3nt: TGTGCCAGCAGCCCTCAGGCGGGGGGCACAGATACGCAGTATTTT; CDR3aa: CASSPQAGGTDTQYF
v_gene: TRBV7-3; abundance: NA; j_gene: TRBJ1-1; d_gene: TRBD1; CDR3nt: TGTGCCAGCAGGGGACAGGGGGCCCCTGAAGCTTTCTTT; CDR3aa: CASRGQGAPEAFF
v_gene: TRBV3-1/TRBV3-2; abundance: NA; j_gene: TRBJ2-3; d_gene: TRBD1; CDR3nt: TGTGCCAGCAGCCGGGGACAGGGGGGGACAGATACGCAGTATTTT; CDR3aa: CASSRGQGGTDTQYF
v_gene: TRBV25-1; abundance: NA; j_gene: TRBJ1-2; d_gene: NA; CDR3nt: TGTGCCATTCGGGGGGATGGCTACACCTTC; CDR3aa: CAIRGDGYTF
v_gene: TRBV28; abundance: once; j_gene: TRBJ1-1; d_gene: NA; CDR3nt: TGTGCCAGCAGATTGGGCCTGGGGACTGAAGCTTTCTTT; CDR3aa: CASRLGLGTEAFF
v_gene: TRBV4-3; abundance: NA; j_gene: TRBJ1-2; d_gene: TRBD1; CDR3nt: TGCGCCAGCAGCTCACCGGGACAGGGGGCGAGGGGCTACACCTTC; CDR3aa: CASSSPGQGARGYTF
v_gene: TRBV11-2; abundance: NA; j_gene: TRBJ2-7; d_gene: TRBD2; CDR3nt: TGTGCCAGCACCTCCCGTGGCGGGAGCTACGAGCAGTACTTC; CDR3aa: CASTSRGGSYEQYF
v_gene: TRBV15; abundance: NA; j_gene: TRBJ1-3; d_gene: NA; CDR3nt: TGTGCCACCAGCAGAGAACCTCGCTACTCTGGAAACACCATATATTTT; CDR3aa: CATSREPRYSGNTIYF
v_gene: TRBV7-2; abundance: NA; j_gene: TRBJ2-1; d_gene: NA; CDR3nt: TGTGCCAGCAGCTTCACGGGACAACGCTACAATGAGCAGTTCTTC; CDR3aa: CASSFTGQRYNEQFF
v_gene: TRBV5-1; abundance: NA; j_gene: TRBJ2-1; d_gene: TRBD2; CDR3nt: TGCGCCAGCAAGAGGGGTAGCGGGTTATACAATGAGCAGTTCTTC; CDR3aa: CASKRGSGLYNEQFF
v_gene: TRBV4-3; abundance: once; j_gene: TRBJ2-1; d_gene: TRBD2; CDR3nt: TGCGCCAGCAGCCAAGATCGTCGGAGCGGGATAGTTGGTGAGCAGTTCTTC; CDR3aa: CASSQDRRSGIVGEQFF
v_gene: TRBV12-5; abundance: once; j_gene: TRBJ1-1; d_gene: NA; CDR3nt: TGTGCTAGTGGTTTGAATGAGTTGGGAGCTTTCTTT; CDR3aa: CASGLNELGAFF
v_gene: TRBV28; abundance: NA; j_gene: TRBJ1-4; d_gene: NA; CDR3nt: TGTGCCAGCCATAGTTGGACAGCAACTAATGAAAAACTGTTTTTT; CDR3aa: CASHSWTATNEKLFF